This T cell receptor (beta chain) is drawn from a study of blood T cells in healthy people across ages. Study-wide results and limits: The unsorted PBMCs prevented any conclusive comparison of naive versus antigen-experienced cells. Nothing was known about donor CMV status, and this possibly confounded expanded clonotype changes. The study regarded diversity estimates from one million T cells as underestimates.

As regards this clonotype: Antigen unknown.

A J-beta primer mix and a sample-barcoded 5' primer were used in a second PCR of about 7 to 12 cycles. Every cDNA molecule carried a tag from a template-switch adaptor bearing 12 random nucleotides. TCRdb reprocessed the 5' RACE reads via MiXCR and lists one record per CDR3 protein. This sample yields 1.5 million to 2 million distinct CDR3 sequences, of which 25% to 30% are seen a single time; roughly 8.2% belongs to the top ten. Trimming pared 1 base from V and 6 bases from J, leaving 13 bases between. Germline assignment: CDR1 SGDLS and CDR2 YYNGEE. This CDR3 has 14 residues. The source of this sequence is a woman aged 25-40 years in good health. Sample: blood. The chain links TRBV9 to TRBJ1-1; maybe TRBD1 (5 bases). The CDR3, as DNA: TGTGCCAGCAGCGTAACAGGATCGTTGGCTGAAGCTTTCTTT. Amino acids: CASSVTGSLAEAFF.